This T cell receptor (beta chain) was documented in a study of T cell responses to AZD1222 COVID-19 vaccine. Study at large: Pooled samples include second doses given at about 4 or 12 weeks. Study-wide points: Spike-specific TCR breadth and depth both grew after two AZD1222 doses.

CDR3 length: 14 amino acids. Germline CDR1 SEHNR, CDR2 FQNEAQ (reference sequence). J was trimmed by 9 bases and V by 4 bases; bases with no gene match: 6. Libraries were prepared by immunoSEQ multiplex PCR; TCRdb keeps only in-frame clonotypes and omits some of them. This sample has about 130,000 clones; roughly nine tenths occur once, and the top ten carry 6.9%. Of note for this clone: Its antigen is as yet unknown.

The material sequenced was peripheral blood, taken on day 0 of AZD1222 vaccination. The V gene is TRBV7-9, the J gene TRBJ1-6; 7 nucleotides agree with TRBD1. The TCR comes from an adult in good health. CDR3 in DNA: TGTGCCAGCAGCTCCGACAGGGTTGGTTCACCCCTCCACTTT. The encoded protein is CASSSDRVGSPLHF.